This T cell receptor (beta chain) was documented in a study of cytomegalovirus exposure and HLA in healthy donors. Whole-study results and caveats: Researchers reported in a later analysis that a missense DCLRE1C variant was tied to TCR beta V- and J-gene trimming. Owing to their indistinguishability, certain V segments, notably TRBV6-2 and TRBV6-3, were excluded.

CDR3 length: 12 residues. The V and J ends lost 7 bases and 6 bases respectively, with 12 bases between them. The germline V gene encodes CDR1 MNHNY and CDR2 SVGAGI (reference sequence). The PCR made use of 60 Vbeta and 13 Jbeta primers. Clones were read by immunoSEQ multiplex PCR, and TCRdb kept only the in-frame ones, dropping some. Among approximately 150,000 clones listed, roughly 74% were seen once. Remarks on this clone: Its antigen is still unknown.

The chain recombines TRBV6-6 with TRBJ1-2; D not certain. Material: PBMCs. This sequence was found in a male donor in good health and CMV-seronegative. CDR3 protein: CASTYPPDGYTF. The CDR3 DNA sequence: TGTGCCAGCACCTATCCTCCCGATGGCTACACCTTC.